The following is a TCR beta chain sequence with its context. Its antigen remains unidentified. The data belong to a study of shared clonotypes between healthy human individuals. J gave up 1 base and V 4 bases, and 9 bases lay outside the gene matches. Germline CDR1 MNHEY, CDR2 SMNVEV (reference sequence). The CDR3 has 17 residues. Study-wide results and limits: Naive CD4 clonotypes were shared across a handful of donors at around 5%. The authors expected sequencing depth to affect clonotype sharing among donors.

It was at deep level that the assay was run. Each subset's genomic DNA was split evenly across several immunoSEQ plates. Repertoires were generated with immunoSEQ multiplex PCR, while TCRdb's copy carries only in-frame clones and drops some. The data hold 2 million to 2.5 million clones, with about nine tenths observed a single time. The sample consisted of naive CD4+ T cells from PBMCs. Indicated subset: CD45RA+ positively selected. This chain links TRBV27 with TRBJ1-2, with 10 bases that match TRBD1. This clonotype was sampled from a man aged 18 to 29 in good health. Some clones in this sample may be carry-over from other donors' samples. The CDR3 sequence: CASSSRTGGLLNYGYTF. CDR3 DNA sequence: TGTGCCAGCAGTTCTCGGACAGGGGGGTTACTTAACTATGGCTACACCTTC.